This paragraph reports one TCR beta chain. Trimming took 7 bases from V and 10 from J; bases not matched to a gene: 5. CDR1 is MNHEY and CDR2 is SVGEGT in the germline V gene. The CDR3 loop spans 11 amino acids. MiXCR, applied by TCRdb to the reads, yields one record per CDR3 protein. The sample consists of fewer than 9,500 distinct CDR3 sequences, approximately 16% of them appearing once. The data derive from a study of liver allograft versus peripheral blood T cells. Looking at the study overall: Peripheral blood of the recipients supplied T cell receptor repertoires that were compared with those in transplanted livers.

The receptor's source is a human patient who had a liver transplant. Some T cells may be graft donor cells. The rearrangement joins TRBV6-2 or TRBV6-3 to TRBJ1-1; 8 bases align to TRBD1. The chain's CDR3 is CASKTGARAFF. CDR3 nucleotides: TGTGCCAGCAAGACAGGGGCCAGAGCTTTCTTT.